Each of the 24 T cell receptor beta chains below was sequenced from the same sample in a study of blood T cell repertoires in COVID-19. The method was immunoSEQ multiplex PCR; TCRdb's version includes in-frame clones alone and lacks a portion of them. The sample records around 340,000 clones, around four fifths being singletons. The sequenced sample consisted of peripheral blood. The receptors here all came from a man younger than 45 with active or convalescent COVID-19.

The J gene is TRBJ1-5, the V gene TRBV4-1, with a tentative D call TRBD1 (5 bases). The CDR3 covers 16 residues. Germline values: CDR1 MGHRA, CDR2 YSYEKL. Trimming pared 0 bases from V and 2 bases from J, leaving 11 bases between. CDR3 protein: CASSQDPPGGNQPQHF. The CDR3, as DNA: TGCGCCAGCAGCCAAGATCCCCCGGGGGGCAATCAGCCCCAGCATTTT.

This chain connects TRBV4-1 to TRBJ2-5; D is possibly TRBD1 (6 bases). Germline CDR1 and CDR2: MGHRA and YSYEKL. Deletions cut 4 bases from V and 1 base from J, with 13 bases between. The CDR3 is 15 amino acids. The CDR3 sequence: CASSPTGTRQETQYF. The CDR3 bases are TGCGCCAGCAGCCCAACCGGGACACGCCAAGAGACCCAGTACTTC.

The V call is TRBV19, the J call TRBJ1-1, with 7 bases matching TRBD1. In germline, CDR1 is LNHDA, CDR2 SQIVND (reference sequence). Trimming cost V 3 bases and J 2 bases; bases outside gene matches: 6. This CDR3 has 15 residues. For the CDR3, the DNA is TGTGCCAGTAGTATCCCGGGACAGATTAACACTGAAGCTTTCTTT. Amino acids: CASSIPGQINTEAFF. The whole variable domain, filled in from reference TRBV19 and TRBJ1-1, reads DGGITQSPKYLFRKEGQNVTLSCEQNLNHDAMYWYRQDPGQGLRLIYYSQIVNDFQKGDIAEGYSVSREKKESFPLTVTSAQKNPTAFYLCASSIPGQINTEAFFGQGTRLTVV.

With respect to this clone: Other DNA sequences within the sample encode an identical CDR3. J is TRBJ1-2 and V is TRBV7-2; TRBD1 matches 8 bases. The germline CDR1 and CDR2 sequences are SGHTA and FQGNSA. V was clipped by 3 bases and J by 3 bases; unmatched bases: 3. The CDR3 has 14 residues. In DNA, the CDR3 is TGTGCCAGCAGCTTGGGGACAGGTGACTATGGCTACACCTTC. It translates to CASSLGTGDYGYTF.

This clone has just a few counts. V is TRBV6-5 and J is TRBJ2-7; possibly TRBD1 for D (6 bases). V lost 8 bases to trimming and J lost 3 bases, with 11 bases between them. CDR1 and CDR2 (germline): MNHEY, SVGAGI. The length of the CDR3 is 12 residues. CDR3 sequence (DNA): TGTGCCAGCGGACAGAGCCTCTACGAGCAGTACTTC. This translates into CASGQSLYEQYF.

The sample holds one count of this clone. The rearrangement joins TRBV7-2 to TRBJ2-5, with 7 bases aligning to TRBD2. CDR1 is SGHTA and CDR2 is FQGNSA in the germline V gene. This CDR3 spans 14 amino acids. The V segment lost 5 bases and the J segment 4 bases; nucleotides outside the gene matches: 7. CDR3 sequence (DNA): TGTGCCAGCAGCCCCGCGGGGGTTGGAGAGACCCAGTACTTC. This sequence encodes CASSPAGVGETQYF.

The CDR3 loop reads CASTPGQGPGYTF. CDR3 sequence (DNA): TGTGCCAGCACCCCGGGACAGGGGCCTGGCTACACCTTC. The chain links TRBV9 to TRBJ1-2; 10 bases line up with TRBD1. Trimming removed 6 bases from V and 7 bases from J; junction bases left unmatched: 6. There are 13 residues in the CDR3. CDR1 is SGDLS and CDR2 is YYNGEE in the germline V gene.

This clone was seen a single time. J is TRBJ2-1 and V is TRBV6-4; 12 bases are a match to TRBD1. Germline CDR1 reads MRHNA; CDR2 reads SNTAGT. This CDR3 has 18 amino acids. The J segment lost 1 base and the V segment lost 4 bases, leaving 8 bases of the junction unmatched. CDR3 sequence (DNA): TGTGCCAGCAGTGTGGGACAGGGGGCCCTAAATTCCTACAATGAGCAGTTCTTC. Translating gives CASSVGQGALNSYNEQFF.

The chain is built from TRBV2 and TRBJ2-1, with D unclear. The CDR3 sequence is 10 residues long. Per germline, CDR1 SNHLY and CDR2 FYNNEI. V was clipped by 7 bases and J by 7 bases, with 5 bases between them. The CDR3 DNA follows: TGTGCCAGCAACGGTAATGAGCAGTTCTTC. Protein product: CASNGNEQFF.

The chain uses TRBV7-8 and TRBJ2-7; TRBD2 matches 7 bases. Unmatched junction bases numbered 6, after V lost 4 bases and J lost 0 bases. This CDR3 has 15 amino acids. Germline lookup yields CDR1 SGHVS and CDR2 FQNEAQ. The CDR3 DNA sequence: TGTGCCAGCAGCTCCGTGGCTAGCGGCTCCTACGAGCAGTACTTC. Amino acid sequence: CASSSVASGSYEQYF.

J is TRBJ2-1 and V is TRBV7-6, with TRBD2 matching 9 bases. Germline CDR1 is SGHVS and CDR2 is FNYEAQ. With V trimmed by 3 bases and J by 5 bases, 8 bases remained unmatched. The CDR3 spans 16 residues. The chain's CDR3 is CASSLVAGVRNNEQFF. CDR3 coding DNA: TGTGCCAGCAGCTTGGTAGCGGGAGTGAGGAACAATGAGCAGTTCTTC.

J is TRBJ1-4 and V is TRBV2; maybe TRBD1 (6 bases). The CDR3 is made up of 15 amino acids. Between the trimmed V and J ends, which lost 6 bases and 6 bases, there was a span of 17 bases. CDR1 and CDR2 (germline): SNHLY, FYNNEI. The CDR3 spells CASRATGTSDEKLFF. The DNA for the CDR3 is TGTGCCAGCAGGGCCACCGGGACATCAGATGAAAAACTGTTTTTT.

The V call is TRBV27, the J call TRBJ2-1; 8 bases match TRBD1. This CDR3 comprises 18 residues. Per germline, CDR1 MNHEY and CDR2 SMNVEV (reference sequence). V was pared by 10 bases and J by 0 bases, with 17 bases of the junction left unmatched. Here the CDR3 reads CATQRWTGPLSSYNEQFF. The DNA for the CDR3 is TGTGCCACCCAGAGGTGGACAGGGCCTCTGAGCTCCTACAATGAGCAGTTCTTC.

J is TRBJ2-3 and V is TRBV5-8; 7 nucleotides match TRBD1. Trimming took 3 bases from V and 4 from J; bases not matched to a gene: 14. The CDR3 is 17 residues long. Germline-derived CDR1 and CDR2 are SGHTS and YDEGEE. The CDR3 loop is CASSSPSTGVRADTQYF. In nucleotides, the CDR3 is TGTGCCAGCAGCTCACCTTCCACAGGGGTTAGGGCAGATACGCAGTATTTT.

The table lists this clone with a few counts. The CDR3 DNA sequence: TGCGCCAGCAGGCCCGGGACAGCCGGCTCCTTACTCTATGGCTACACCTTC. As protein: CASRPGTAGSLLYGYTF. J is TRBJ1-2 and V is TRBV10-2, with 7 bases aligning to TRBD1. CDR3 length equals 17 residues. V was clipped by 6 bases and J by 4 bases; unmatched bases: 17. Germline lookup yields CDR1 WSHSY and CDR2 SAAADI.

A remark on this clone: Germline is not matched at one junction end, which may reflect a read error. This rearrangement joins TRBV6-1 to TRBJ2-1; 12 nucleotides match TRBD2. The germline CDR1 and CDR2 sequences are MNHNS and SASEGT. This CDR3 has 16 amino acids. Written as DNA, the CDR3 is TGTGCCAGCAGAGAAGGACTAGCGGGGACCTACAATGAGCAGTTCTTC. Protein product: CASREGLAGTYNEQFF.

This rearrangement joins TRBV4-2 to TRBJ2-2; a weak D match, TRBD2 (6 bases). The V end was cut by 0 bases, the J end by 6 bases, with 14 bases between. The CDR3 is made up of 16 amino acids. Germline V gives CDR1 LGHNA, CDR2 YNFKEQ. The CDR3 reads CASSQDSRLDPGELFF. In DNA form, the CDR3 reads TGTGCCAGCAGCCAAGATTCGCGACTAGACCCCGGGGAGCTGTTTTTT.

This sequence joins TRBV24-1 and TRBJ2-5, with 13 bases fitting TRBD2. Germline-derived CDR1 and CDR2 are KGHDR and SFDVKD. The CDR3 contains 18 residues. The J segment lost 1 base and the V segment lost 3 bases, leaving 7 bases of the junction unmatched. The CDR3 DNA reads TGTGCCACCAGTGATCCAGGACTAGCGGGGGCACCCCAAGAGACCCAGTACTTC. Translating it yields CATSDPGLAGAPQETQYF.

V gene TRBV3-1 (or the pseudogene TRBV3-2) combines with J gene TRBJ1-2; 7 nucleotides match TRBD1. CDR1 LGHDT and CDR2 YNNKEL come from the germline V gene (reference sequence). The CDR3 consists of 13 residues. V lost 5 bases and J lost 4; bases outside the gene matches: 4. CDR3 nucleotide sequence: TGTGCCAGCAGCATACAGGGGATCTATGGCTACACCTTC. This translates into CASSIQGIYGYTF.

CDR3 in amino acids: CASSLNHFTDTQYF. CDR3 in DNA: TGTGCCAGCAGCTTAAACCACTTCACAGATACGCAGTATTTT. V and J are TRBV7-2 and TRBJ2-3, with unresolved D. Looked up from germline, CDR1 is SGHTA and CDR2 is FQGNSA. The CDR3 is 14 residues long. Trimming removed 2 bases at V and 2 bases at J, with 8 bases between.

CDR3 sequence reads: CATSAGSYGYTF. CDR3 in DNA: TGTGCCACCAGTGCCGGTAGCTATGGCTACACCTTC. This chain uses TRBV24-1 with TRBJ1-2, with D unclear. CDR1 and CDR2 (germline): KGHDR, SFDVKD. The ends were cut back, 5 bases at V and 4 bases at J, with 7 bases in the middle. The CDR3 is 12 residues long.

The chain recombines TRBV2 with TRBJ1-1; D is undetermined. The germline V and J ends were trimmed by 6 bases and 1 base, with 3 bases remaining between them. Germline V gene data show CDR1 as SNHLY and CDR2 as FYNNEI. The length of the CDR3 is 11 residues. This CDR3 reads CASRRNTEAFF. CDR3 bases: TGTGCCAGCAGGAGGAACACTGAAGCTTTCTTT.

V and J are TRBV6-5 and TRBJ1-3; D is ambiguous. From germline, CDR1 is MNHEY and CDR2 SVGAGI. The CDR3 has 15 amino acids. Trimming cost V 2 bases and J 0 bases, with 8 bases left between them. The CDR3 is CASSYGGSSGNTIYF. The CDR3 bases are TGTGCCAGCAGTTACGGAGGGAGCTCTGGAAACACCATATATTTT.

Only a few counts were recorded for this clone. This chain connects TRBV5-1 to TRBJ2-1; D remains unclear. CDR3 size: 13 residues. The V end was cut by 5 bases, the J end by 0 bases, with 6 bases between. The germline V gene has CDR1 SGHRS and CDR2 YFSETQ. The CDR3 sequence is CASRMSSYNEQFF. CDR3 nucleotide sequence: TGCGCCAGCAGAATGAGCTCCTACAATGAGCAGTTCTTC.